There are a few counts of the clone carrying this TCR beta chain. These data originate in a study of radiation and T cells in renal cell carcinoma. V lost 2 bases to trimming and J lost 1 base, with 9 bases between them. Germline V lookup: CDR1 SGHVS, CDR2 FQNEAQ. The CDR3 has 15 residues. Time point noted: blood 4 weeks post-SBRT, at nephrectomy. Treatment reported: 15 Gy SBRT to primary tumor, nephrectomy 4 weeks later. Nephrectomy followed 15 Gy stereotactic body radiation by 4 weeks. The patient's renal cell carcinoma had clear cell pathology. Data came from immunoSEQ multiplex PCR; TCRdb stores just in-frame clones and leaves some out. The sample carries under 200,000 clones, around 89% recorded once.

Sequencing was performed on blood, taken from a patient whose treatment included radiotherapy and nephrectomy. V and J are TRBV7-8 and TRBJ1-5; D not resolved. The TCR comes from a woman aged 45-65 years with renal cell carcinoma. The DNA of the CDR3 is TGTGCCAGCAGCTTATCAGGAGTCAGCAATCAGCCCCAGCATTTT. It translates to CASSLSGVSNQPQHF.